The 22 T cell receptor beta chains below come from one sample, sequenced in a study of T cells expressing NK-cell markers. Following a re-call of the 5' RACE reads, TCRdb has one entry per CDR3 protein and lacks DNA. The table for this sample gives 150,000 to 180,000 distinct CDR3 sequences. Sequencing used blood T cells: a sorted CD56 or NKG2C T cell subset, CD4+ or CD8+ T cells, or bulk PBMC T cells (not recorded which). These receptors were collected from a woman between 45 and 65 years old in good health.

CDR3 sequence: CASSRAGDREEFF. The chain couples TRBV5-1 to TRBJ2-1; checking the TCRdb D call of TRBD1 is not possible without DNA. CDR3 length equals 13 residues. Germline V gene sequence: CDR1 SGHRS, CDR2 YFSETQ.

This chain links TRBV12-5 with TRBJ2-7; TCRdb picks TRBD1, but there is no DNA to check that call. Germline V CDR1 and CDR2: LGHNT, FRNRAP. This CDR3 is 15 amino acids long. CDR3 in amino acids: CASALSGQGGYEQYF.

The chain employs TRBV20-1 and TRBJ2-5; TCRdb reports TRBD2, a call that lacks DNA to check it against. The CDR3 consists of 15 residues. CDR1 is DFQATT and CDR2 is SNEGSKA in the germline V gene (reference sequence). The CDR3 loop is CSARDNLAGGETQYF.

The chain links TRBV24-1 to TRBJ1-4; the TRBD1 assignment by TCRdb is unverifiable without DNA. This CDR3 spans 14 amino acids. CDR1 and CDR2 from the germline V gene are KGHDR and SFDVKD. The CDR3 region is CATSPDSTNEKLFF.

This chain connects TRBV9 to TRBJ2-5; the TRBD2 assignment by TCRdb is unverifiable without DNA. The germline V gene has CDR1 SGDLS and CDR2 YYNGEE. This CDR3 spans 15 amino acids. The CDR3 is CASSVGASWGETQYF.

J is TRBJ1-3 and V is TRBV7-2; TCRdb reports TRBD1, a call that lacks DNA to check it against. This CDR3 comprises 15 residues. Germline CDR1 and CDR2: SGHTA and FQGNSA. CDR3 amino acids: CASSDSPQAGNTIYF.

CDR3 loop: CSVVGGSNTEAFF. This chain links TRBV29-1 with TRBJ1-1. Germline V gives CDR1 SQVTM, CDR2 ANQGSEA. This CDR3 comprises 13 residues.

This sequence joins TRBV7-2 and TRBJ2-1; there is no DNA to check the TCRdb D call of TRBD2. The germline V gene has CDR1 SGHTA and CDR2 FQGNSA. This CDR3 region has 13 residues. CDR3 loop: CASSFRGDGREFF.

The chain recombines TRBV7-8 with TRBJ1-4; TCRdb indicates TRBD1, and absent DNA this call remains unverified. Germline V lookup: CDR1 SGHVS, CDR2 FQNEAQ. The CDR3 runs to 14 residues. Here the CDR3 reads CASSLRTGDEKLFF.

The chain combines TRBV29-1 with TRBJ1-2; checking the TCRdb D call of TRBD1 is not possible without DNA. CDR1 is SQVTM, CDR2 ANQGSEA, per germline. This CDR3 comprises 16 residues. The CDR3 spells CSVEDPLQGVRGGYTF.

This chain links TRBV4-1 with TRBJ2-7; the D call of TRBD1 rests on TCRdb alone, since no DNA is present to check it. This CDR3 spans 16 amino acids. Germline V gives CDR1 MGHRA, CDR2 YSYEKL. This CDR3 reads CASSQEGAGWIYEQYF.

The chain has TRBV4-2 and TRBJ2-1; absent DNA, TCRdb's TRBD2 call cannot be checked. The germline V gene encodes CDR1 LGHNA and CDR2 YNFKEQ. This CDR3 has 15 amino acids. The chain's CDR3 is CASSQDMAGRDEQFF.

This chain connects TRBV19 to TRBJ2-3. Germline-derived CDR1 and CDR2 are LNHDA and SQIVND (reference sequence). This CDR3 region has 14 residues. The CDR3 sequence: CASSIPGEADTQYF.

The V gene is TRBV19, the J gene TRBJ2-1. The germline gives CDR1 LNHDA, CDR2 SQIVND (reference sequence). The CDR3 sequence is 12 residues long. CDR3 in amino acids: CASSSIRNEQFF.

The chain has TRBV20-1 and TRBJ1-5. Looked up from germline, CDR1 is DFQATT and CDR2 is SNEGSKA (reference sequence). The CDR3 covers 14 residues. The CDR3 region is CSARRRDSNQPQHF.

The genes are TRBV7-7 and TRBJ2-5; TCRdb's assignment of TRBD1 cannot be checked, as there is no DNA. Germline V CDR1 and CDR2: SSHAT, FNYEAQ (reference sequence). The CDR3 is 15 residues long. The CDR3 is CASSFSPGQQETQYF.

The rearrangement uses TRBV20-1 and TRBJ1-2; TCRdb outputs TRBD1, but without DNA this stays unchecked. CDR1 is DFQATT, CDR2 SNEGSKA, per germline (reference sequence). The CDR3 is made up of 14 amino acids. The CDR3 protein is CSAREPGAIYGYTF.

The genes are TRBV12-3 or TRBV12-4 and TRBJ2-5; TCRdb gives TRBD1 as the D gene, but with no DNA this cannot be confirmed. This CDR3 is built from 14 residues. CDR3 in amino acids: CASKGGSVWETQYF.

The J gene is TRBJ2-7, the V gene TRBV30; there is no DNA to check the TCRdb D call of TRBD1. The CDR3 has 15 amino acids. The germline gives CDR1 GTSNPN, CDR2 SVGIG (reference sequence). The CDR3 spells CAYRPWDRGLYEQYF.

J is TRBJ2-1 and V is TRBV20-1; the TCRdb D gene call, TRBD2, has no DNA to confirm it. Per germline, CDR1 DFQATT and CDR2 SNEGSKA (reference sequence). This CDR3 has 14 residues. The CDR3 protein is CSAFTSGSWNEQFF.

This chain uses TRBV6-5 with TRBJ2-5. CDR1 and CDR2 from the germline V gene are MNHEY and SVGAGI. There are 16 residues in the CDR3. The CDR3 sequence: CASSYSASGNQETQYF.

The V gene is TRBV5-4, the J gene TRBJ1-2; TCRdb returns TRBD1, unconfirmable since there is no DNA. There are 14 residues in the CDR3. Germline V lookup: CDR1 SGHNT, CDR2 YYREEE (reference sequence). The chain's CDR3 is CASSLGWDSYGYTF.